These 16 T cell receptor beta chains originate from one sample sequenced in a study of immune evolution from preneoplasia to lung adenocarcinoma. TCRdb's table, derived via immunoSEQ multiplex PCR, lists solely in-frame clones and lacks some. The sample carries some 6,000 clones, about 85% recorded once. The source material was FFPE adjacent normal lung tissue. The receptor set was obtained from a person aged 60 to 85 with lung adenocarcinoma.

This chain joins TRBV6-5 and TRBJ2-7; perhaps TRBD2 as D (5 bases). Germline V gives CDR1 MNHEY, CDR2 SVGAGI. Trimming took 0 bases from V and 7 from J, leaving 13 bases between them. CDR3 length: 14 amino acids. The CDR3 is CASSYSSDRGEQYF. Written as DNA, the CDR3 is TGTGCCAGCAGTTACTCCTCGGACCGGGGAGAGCAGTACTTC.

The V and J genes are TRBV11-3 and TRBJ2-1; 10 bases fit TRBD1. The germline gives CDR1 SGHNT, CDR2 YENEEA. This CDR3 region has 16 residues. The V gene end was trimmed by 5 bases and the J gene end by 7 bases; junction bases not matched to a gene: 11. This chain's CDR3 is CASSKGGTGVTNEQFF. The CDR3 bases are TGTGCCAGCAGCAAAGGTGGGACAGGGGTAACTAATGAGCAGTTCTTC.

V gene TRBV30 combines with J gene TRBJ2-1, with 11 bases identical to TRBD2. The CDR3 is made up of 13 amino acids. V shed 6 bases, J shed 4 bases, and the junction held 2 bases outside the gene matches. CDR1 is GTSNPN and CDR2 is SVGIG in the germline V gene (reference sequence). CDR3 in amino acids: CACRLAGYNEQFF. The CDR3 region has the DNA TGTGCCTGTCGACTAGCGGGATACAATGAGCAGTTCTTC.

The chain joins TRBV28 to TRBJ1-1; D gene unclear. The CDR3 length is 14 residues. Trimming took 0 bases from V and 5 from J, leaving 10 bases between them. Germline V gene data show CDR1 as MDHEN and CDR2 as SYDVKM. CDR3 protein: CASSLWQRVTEAFF. CDR3 nucleotide sequence: TGTGCCAGCAGTTTATGGCAGAGAGTGACTGAAGCTTTCTTT.

This clone was counted only a few times. The chain is built from TRBV7-6 and TRBJ2-2, with 8 nucleotides matching TRBD1. Germline lookup yields CDR1 SGHVS and CDR2 FNYEAQ. V was pared by 5 bases and J by 7 bases, with 9 bases of the junction left unmatched. CDR3 length equals 15 residues. CDR3 sequence: CASSRSGQDIGELFF. CDR3 coding DNA: TGTGCCAGCAGCCGATCGGGACAGGACATCGGGGAGCTGTTTTTT.

In this sample, this clone is medium-sized. The rearrangement links TRBV9 to TRBJ2-7, with a tentative D call TRBD1 (6 bases). This CDR3 contains 16 residues. Trimming pared 0 bases from V and 5 bases from J, leaving 18 bases between. CDR1 and CDR2 from the germline V gene are SGDLS and YYNGEE. The CDR3 reads CASSVDGDTLIDEQYF. The CDR3 bases are TGTGCCAGCAGCGTAGACGGGGACACCCTAATAGACGAGCAGTACTTC.

The chain links TRBV7-6 to TRBJ2-3, with D tentatively TRBD2 (6 bases). The CDR3 is made up of 15 amino acids. CDR1 and CDR2 from the germline V gene are SGHVS and FNYEAQ. Trimming shortened V by 5 bases and J by 2 bases, and 14 bases separated the two germline ends. Written as DNA, the CDR3 is TGTGCCAGCAGCGGCCGTAGCGGTTTCACAGATACGCAGTATTTT. It encodes CASSGRSGFTDTQYF. Based on the CDR3 plus reference TRBV7-6 and TRBJ2-3, the full variable domain is GAGVSQSPRYKVTKRGQDVALRCDPISGHVSLYWYRQALGQGPEFLTYFNYEAQQDKSGLPNDRFSAERPEGSISTLTIQRTEQRDSAMYRCASSGRSGFTDTQYFGPGTRLTVL.

V is TRBV4-3 and J is TRBJ1-1, with unresolved D. Trimming stripped 1 base from V and 0 bases from J, with 9 bases between. The CDR3 has 15 residues. CDR1 and CDR2 (germline): LGHNA, YSLEER. This chain's CDR3 is CASSQGNAVNTEAFF. The CDR3, as DNA: TGCGCCAGCAGCCAAGGGAATGCAGTGAACACTGAAGCTTTCTTT.

The chain has TRBV12-5 and TRBJ1-1, with 8 nucleotides matching TRBD1. The CDR3 extends over 16 amino acids. The V segment lost 7 bases and the J segment 3 bases; nucleotides outside the gene matches: 13. Germline V gives CDR1 LGHNT, CDR2 FRNRAP. This chain's CDR3 is CASAANRGFMDTEAFF. The CDR3 DNA reads TGTGCTAGTGCCGCGAACAGGGGGTTTATGGACACTGAAGCTTTCTTT. The variable domain in full, completed from reference TRBV12-5 and TRBJ1-1, reads DARVTQTPRHKVTEMGQEVTMRCQPILGHNTVFWYRQTMMQGLELLAYFRNRAPLDDSGMPKDRFSAEMPDATLATLKIQPSEPRDSAVYFCASAANRGFMDTEAFFGQGTRLTVV.

The chain carries TRBV4-1 and TRBJ2-7; no reliable D call. Per the germline V gene, CDR1 is MGHRA and CDR2 is YSYEKL. Trimming took 3 bases from V and 1 from J, leaving 7 bases between them. This CDR3 is built from 13 residues. The CDR3 nucleotides are TGCGCCAGCAGCCACGTCTCTTCCTACGAGCAGTACTTC. Protein: CASSHVSSYEQYF.

The chain has TRBV5-1 and TRBJ2-3, with D perhaps TRBD2 (5 bases). CDR3 size: 17 residues. Trimming took off 0 bases at V and 0 bases at J, with 14 bases between the two ends. Per germline, CDR1 SGHRS and CDR2 YFSETQ. Here the CDR3 DNA reads TGCGCCAGCAGCTTGGATCCGGGAAGCCCTAGCACAGATACGCAGTATTTT. Translating it yields CASSLDPGSPSTDTQYF.

V usage is TRBV27 and J usage is TRBJ1-6; D is perhaps TRBD1 (5 bases). The CDR3 covers 15 residues. CDR1 is MNHEY, CDR2 SMNVEV, per germline (reference sequence). Deletions cut 7 bases from V and 12 bases from J, with 22 bases between. The CDR3 bases are TGTGCCAGCACCTTTTCCCAGAACTATAGGGGACCCCTCCACTTT. This codes for CASTFSQNYRGPLHF.

J is TRBJ1-1 and V is TRBV7-6, with D tentatively TRBD1 (6 bases). Germline loops: CDR1 SGHVS, CDR2 FNYEAQ. The CDR3 is 15 amino acids. V dropped 5 bases and J dropped 5 bases, with 18 bases sitting between them. DNA for the CDR3: TGTGCCAGCAGCCCCAGCGGACAGCTTAGGACTGAAGCTTTCTTT. This translates into CASSPSGQLRTEAFF. The whole variable domain, filled in from reference TRBV7-6 and TRBJ1-1, reads GAGVSQSPRYKVTKRGQDVALRCDPISGHVSLYWYRQALGQGPEFLTYFNYEAQQDKSGLPNDRFSAERPEGSISTLTIQRTEQRDSAMYRCASSPSGQLRTEAFFGQGTRLTVV.

This clone has more than one count but fewer than ten. The J gene is TRBJ1-3, the V gene TRBV6-1; no clear D gene. V was clipped by 3 bases and J by 9 bases, with 6 bases between them. The CDR3 extends over 11 amino acids. Germline lookup yields CDR1 MNHNS and CDR2 SASEGT. DNA of the CDR3: TGTGCCAGCAGTGACACCCTCACCATATATTTT. This codes for CASSDTLTIYF.

The V and J genes are TRBV4-1 and TRBJ1-5, with TRBD1 matching 8 bases. The germline V gene has CDR1 MGHRA and CDR2 YSYEKL. The CDR3 sequence is 15 residues long. The J segment lost 5 bases and the V segment lost 3 bases, leaving 6 bases of the junction unmatched. This CDR3 is CASSHHQGADQPQHF. The CDR3 bases are TGCGCCAGCAGCCATCATCAGGGGGCAGATCAGCCCCAGCATTTT.

V and J are TRBV4-3 and TRBJ1-2, with a tentative D call TRBD1 (6 bases). V was cut by 3 bases and J by 4 bases, with 9 bases left in between. Germline CDR1 reads LGHNA; CDR2 reads YSLEER. There are 13 residues in the CDR3. CDR3 protein: CASSHPDSYGYTF. In DNA, the CDR3 is TGCGCCAGCAGCCACCCGGACAGCTATGGCTACACCTTC.